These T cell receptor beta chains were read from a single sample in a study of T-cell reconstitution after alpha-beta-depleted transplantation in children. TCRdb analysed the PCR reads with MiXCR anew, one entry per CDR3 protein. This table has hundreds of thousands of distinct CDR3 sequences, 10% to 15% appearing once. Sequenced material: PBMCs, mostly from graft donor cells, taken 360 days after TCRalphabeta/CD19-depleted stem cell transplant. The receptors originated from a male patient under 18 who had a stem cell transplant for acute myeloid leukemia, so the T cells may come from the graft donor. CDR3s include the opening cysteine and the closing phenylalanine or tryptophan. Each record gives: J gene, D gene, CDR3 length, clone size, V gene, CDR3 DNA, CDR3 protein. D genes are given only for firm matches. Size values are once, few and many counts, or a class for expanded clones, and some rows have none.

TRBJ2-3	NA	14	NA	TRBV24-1	TGTGCCACCAGTGATTACCAACAGGGTTATACGCAGTATTTT	CATSDYQQGYTQYF
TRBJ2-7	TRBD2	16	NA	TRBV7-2	TGTGCCAGCAGCTTAGCGACTAGCGGGAGGGATTGGGAGCAGTACTTC	CASSLATSGRDWEQYF
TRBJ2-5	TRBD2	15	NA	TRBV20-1	TGCAGTGCTTTACTAAAGCGGGAGGCTCAAGAGACCCAGTACTTC	CSALLKREAQETQYF
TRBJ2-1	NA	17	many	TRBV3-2	TGTGCCAGCAGCTTCACCCGGGACAGGGGGCTTGGTAATGAGCAGTTCTTC	CASSFTRDRGLGNEQFF
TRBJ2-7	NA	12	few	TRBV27	TGTGCCAGCACGGGGCCCCTCTACGAGCAGTACTTC	CASTGPLYEQYF
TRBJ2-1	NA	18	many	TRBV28	TGTGCCAGCAGTTTTAGAGCGGAGGGGTGGCCCACCTACAATGAGCAGTTCTTC	CASSFRAEGWPTYNEQFF
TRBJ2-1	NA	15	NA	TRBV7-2	TGTGCCAGCAGCTTAGCGCGAGCTAGCCTTACAACGGGGTTCTTC	CASSLARASLTTGFF
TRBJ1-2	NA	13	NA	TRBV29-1	TGCAGCGTTGGCGCAGGGGTTAACTATGGCTACACCTTC	CSVGAGVNYGYTF
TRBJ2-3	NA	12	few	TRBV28	TGTGCCAGCAGGCAGGTGTCAGATACGCAGTATTTT	CASRQVSDTQYF
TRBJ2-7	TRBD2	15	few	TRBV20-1	TGCAGTGCTCCGGGACTAGCCTATGCCGCTGGCGAGCAGTACTTC	CSAPGLAYAAGEQYF
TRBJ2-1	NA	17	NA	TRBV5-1	TGCGCCAGCAGCCGGTGGGGCAGTTTCAGCTCCTACAATGAGCAGTTCTTC	CASSRWGSFSSYNEQFF
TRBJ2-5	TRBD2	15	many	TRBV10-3	TGTGCCACCCGTTTGGGACTAGGTTACCAAGAGACCCAGTACTTC	CATRLGLGYQETQYF
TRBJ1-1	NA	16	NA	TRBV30	TGTGCCTGTAGTTTCATTCATCGGCTTATGAACACTGAAGCTTTCTTT	CACSFIHRLMNTEAFF
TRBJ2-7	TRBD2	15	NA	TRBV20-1	TGCAGTGCTCCCTCCCTAGCGGGAGGGCCAAGGGAGCAGTACTTC	CSAPSLAGGPREQYF
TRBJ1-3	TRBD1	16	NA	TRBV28	TGTGCCAGCGGCTCGGGACAGGGGTTCTCTGGAAACACCATATATTTT	CASGSGQGFSGNTIYF
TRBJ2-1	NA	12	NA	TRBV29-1	TGCAGCGTTAGTGCGGGGAACAATGAGCAGTTCTTC	CSVSAGNNEQFF
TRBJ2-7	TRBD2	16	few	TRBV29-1	TGCAGCGTTGAACTAGCGGGAGGACCGGGAGCTTACGAGCAGTACTTC	CSVELAGGPGAYEQYF
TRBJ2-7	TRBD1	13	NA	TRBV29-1	TGCAGCGTTACAGGGGCTGGTTATTACGAGCAGTACTTC	CSVTGAGYYEQYF
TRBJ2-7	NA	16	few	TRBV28	TGTGCCAGCAGTTTCTCTCAGGGCGCCGCCTCCTACGAGCAGTACTTC	CASSFSQGAASYEQYF
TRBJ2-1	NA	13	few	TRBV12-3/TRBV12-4	TGTGCCAGCACCACGCACGCCCTGGATGAGCAGTTCTTC	CASTTHALDEQFF
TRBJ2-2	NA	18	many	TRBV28	TGTGCCAGCAGTTTATGGAATCTAAAGGGGTCAAACACCGGGGAGCTGTTTTTT	CASSLWNLKGSNTGELFF
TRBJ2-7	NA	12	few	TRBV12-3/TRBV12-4	TGTGCCAGCAGTAAACTTGGGGGATCCCTATACTTC	CASSKLGGSLYF
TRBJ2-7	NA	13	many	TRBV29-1	TGCAGCGTTGGGGGACGGGAATCCTACGAGCAGTACTTC	CSVGGRESYEQYF
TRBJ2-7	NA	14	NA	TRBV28	TGTGCCAGCAGTTTCGCGAGCGGGTATGACGAGCAGTACTTC	CASSFASGYDEQYF
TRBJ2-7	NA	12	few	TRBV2	TGTGCCAGCAGCCTCGTTTTCTACGAGCAGTACTTC	CASSLVFYEQYF
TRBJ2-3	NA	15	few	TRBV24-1	TGTGCCACCAGTGATTTGAGACGGAGTACAGATACGCAGTATTTT	CATSDLRRSTDTQYF
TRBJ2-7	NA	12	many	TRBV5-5	TGTGCCAGCATCTCGACAGTCTACGAGCAGTACTTC	CASISTVYEQYF
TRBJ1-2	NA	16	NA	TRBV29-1	TGCAGCGTTGAGGGGCGGTATTGGGATGCTAACTATGGCTACACCTTC	CSVEGRYWDANYGYTF
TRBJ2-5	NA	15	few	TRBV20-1	TGCAGTGCACTGACAGTTGGGTGGGCAGAAGAGACCCAGTACTTC	CSALTVGWAEETQYF
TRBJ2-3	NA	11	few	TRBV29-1	TGCAGCGTTGGGGGGGAGCCTTCGCAGTATTTT	CSVGGEPSQYF
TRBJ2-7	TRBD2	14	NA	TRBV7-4	TGTGCCAGCAGCCAGCGGGAGGGGGTTTGTGAGCAGTACTTC	CASSQREGVCEQYF
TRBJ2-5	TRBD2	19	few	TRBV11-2	TGTGCCAGCAGCTTAGGAGGATTCGGCCTAGCGGGAGGAGGGGAGACCCAGTACTTC	CASSLGGFGLAGGGETQYF